These T cell receptor beta chains were read from a single sample in a study of control samples from healthy donors and cancer patients. Assay used: immunoSEQ multiplex PCR; TCRdb lists only in-frame clones, some missing. The sample lists hundreds of thousands of clones, approximately 90% seen once, with 5.5% to 8% in the top ten. Sequenced: PBMCs. The receptors stem from a man between 35 and 55 years old with head and neck cancer. Each CDR3 is given with its conserved first and last residue. D genes are given only for firm matches. Clone size is stated in some rows and not others, as once, few, many or a class when expanded.

d_gene: .; abundance: .; v_gene: TRBV19; j_gene: TRBJ2-3; CDR3aa: CASSPGTSYSPDTQYF; CDR3nt: TGTGCCAGTAGTCCTGGGACCTCGTACAGCCCAGATACGCAGTATTTT
d_gene: TRBD2; abundance: .; v_gene: TRBV7-2; j_gene: TRBJ2-2; CDR3aa: CASSPFAGGNTGELFF; CDR3nt: TGTGCCAGCAGCCCCTTCGCGGGGGGGAACACCGGGGAGCTGTTTTTT
d_gene: .; abundance: .; v_gene: TRBV27; j_gene: TRBJ2-1; CDR3aa: CASRRGGIYNEQFF; CDR3nt: TGTGCCAGCAGGAGGGGGGGAATCTACAATGAGCAGTTCTTC
d_gene: TRBD2; abundance: .; v_gene: TRBV2; j_gene: TRBJ2-3; CDR3aa: CASRAGTSADTQYF; CDR3nt: TGTGCCAGCAGGGCCGGGACTAGCGCAGATACGCAGTATTTT
d_gene: TRBD2; abundance: .; v_gene: TRBV5-1; j_gene: TRBJ2-7; CDR3aa: CASRRTGTSGAYEQYF; CDR3nt: TGCGCCAGCAGACGTACCGGGACTAGCGGGGCCTACGAGCAGTACTTC
d_gene: TRBD2; abundance: .; v_gene: TRBV7-2; j_gene: TRBJ2-1; CDR3aa: CASRASGSGLGEQFF; CDR3nt: TGTGCCAGCAGAGCCAGCGGGAGTGGCTTAGGTGAGCAGTTCTTC
d_gene: .; abundance: .; v_gene: TRBV12-3/TRBV12-4; j_gene: TRBJ2-5; CDR3aa: CASSFNWVETQYF; CDR3nt: TGTGCCAGCAGTTTTAATTGGGTCGAGACCCAGTACTTC
d_gene: .; abundance: .; v_gene: TRBV6-6; j_gene: TRBJ2-7; CDR3aa: CASSYSRYEQYF; CDR3nt: TGTGCCAGCAGTTACAGTCGTTACGAGCAGTACTTC
d_gene: TRBD1; abundance: .; v_gene: TRBV5-1; j_gene: TRBJ2-1; CDR3aa: CASSFVQGASNEQFF; CDR3nt: TGCGCCAGCAGCTTCGTACAGGGGGCGTCCAATGAGCAGTTCTTC
d_gene: .; abundance: once; v_gene: TRBV30; j_gene: TRBJ1-6; CDR3aa: CAWSLGGNSPLHF; CDR3nt: TGTGCCTGGAGCTTAGGGGGGAATTCACCCCTCCACTTT
d_gene: .; abundance: .; v_gene: TRBV7-9; j_gene: TRBJ2-7; CDR3aa: CASSGPSPTYEQYF; CDR3nt: TGTGCCAGCAGCGGACCCAGTCCTACCTACGAGCAGTACTTC
d_gene: .; abundance: .; v_gene: TRBV14; j_gene: TRBJ1-2; CDR3aa: CASSSMSQGPNYGYTF; CDR3nt: TGTGCCAGCAGCTCCATGTCGCAGGGGCCTAACTATGGCTACACCTTC
d_gene: .; abundance: .; v_gene: TRBV19; j_gene: TRBJ1-1; CDR3aa: CASSSVPTEAFF; CDR3nt: TGTGCCAGTAGTTCCGTTCCCACTGAAGCTTTCTTT
d_gene: .; abundance: .; v_gene: TRBV29-1; j_gene: TRBJ2-1; CDR3aa: CSVGGSFTYNEQFF; CDR3nt: TGCAGCGTTGGGGGGAGCTTCACCTACAATGAGCAGTTCTTC
d_gene: TRBD1; abundance: .; v_gene: TRBV19; j_gene: TRBJ1-5; CDR3aa: CASSIWGWATGGNQPQHF; CDR3nt: TGTGCCAGTAGTATTTGGGGATGGGCGACAGGGGGCAACCAGCCCCAGCATTTT
d_gene: .; abundance: .; v_gene: TRBV28; j_gene: TRBJ2-1; CDR3aa: CASSSSAPLGGGIWGEQFF; CDR3nt: TGTGCCAGCAGTTCCTCCGCCCCGCTTGGCGGGGGCATCTGGGGTGAGCAGTTCTTC
d_gene: TRBD1; abundance: .; v_gene: TRBV7-9; j_gene: TRBJ2-5; CDR3aa: CASSLDRGLEAQYF; CDR3nt: TGTGCCAGCAGCTTAGACAGGGGTTTAGAGGCCCAGTACTTC
d_gene: TRBD1; abundance: .; v_gene: TRBV19; j_gene: TRBJ2-7; CDR3aa: CASRPPGQLAYEQYF; CDR3nt: TGTGCCAGTAGACCTCCGGGACAGCTTGCCTACGAGCAGTACTTC
d_gene: .; abundance: .; v_gene: TRBV6-6; j_gene: TRBJ1-1; CDR3aa: CASSYDLGGPEAFF; CDR3nt: TGTGCCAGCAGTTACGATCTCGGGGGGCCTGAAGCTTTCTTT
d_gene: TRBD1; abundance: .; v_gene: TRBV30; j_gene: TRBJ1-2; CDR3aa: CAWRGGAGYTF; CDR3nt: TGTGCCTGGAGAGGGGGCGCTGGCTACACCTTC
d_gene: .; abundance: .; v_gene: TRBV11-3; j_gene: TRBJ1-1; CDR3aa: CASSWGVNTEAFF; CDR3nt: TGTGCCAGCAGTTGGGGCGTGAACACTGAAGCTTTCTTT
d_gene: .; abundance: .; v_gene: TRBV5-1; j_gene: TRBJ1-4; CDR3aa: CASSLGALEKLFF; CDR3nt: TGCGCCAGCAGTTTGGGGGCTCTAGAAAAACTGTTTTTT
d_gene: .; abundance: .; v_gene: TRBV27; j_gene: TRBJ1-4; CDR3aa: CASSPSPWRREKLFF; CDR3nt: TGTGCCAGCAGTCCATCACCTTGGAGGCGTGAAAAACTGTTTTTT